Below are 24 T cell receptor beta chains sequenced from a single sample in a study of T cell clones after liver transplantation. TCRdb keeps only in-frame clones here, not all; method: immunoSEQ multiplex PCR. Of under 150,000 clones listed, 90% are singletons. The sample here was CD4+ T cells from blood, taken 12 months after liver transplant. The receptor set was obtained from a human patient who received a liver transplant. Certain T cells may be donor cells from the graft.

This chain joins TRBV2 and TRBJ2-6; 7 bases are shared with TRBD1. Trimming cost V 7 bases and J 1 base; bases outside gene matches: 7. Germline V gene sequence: CDR1 SNHLY, CDR2 FYNNEI. The CDR3 is 16 residues long. CDR3 protein: CASTRGRLSGANVLTF. The CDR3 DNA sequence: TGTGCCAGCACTAGGGGGCGATTATCTGGGGCCAACGTCCTGACTTTC.

The gene calls are TRBV29-1 and TRBJ2-1, with TRBD2 identical over 8 bases. In germline, CDR1 is SQVTM, CDR2 ANQGSEA. The CDR3 contains 12 residues. The V gene end was trimmed by 7 bases and the J gene end by 8 bases; junction bases not matched to a gene: 7. The CDR3 sequence: CSGVAGRYEQFF. CDR3 bases: TGCAGCGGGGTAGCGGGACGGTATGAGCAGTTCTTC.

This chain uses TRBV29-1 with TRBJ1-1, with no clear D. V was shortened by 5 bases and J by 3 bases, with 10 bases between the two germline ends. CDR1 and CDR2 (germline): SQVTM, ANQGSEA. CDR3 length: 12 amino acids. As DNA, the CDR3 is TGCAGCGTTTCGGACGGAGACACTGAAGCTTTCTTT. Translation: CSVSDGDTEAFF.

The J gene is TRBJ1-3, the V gene TRBV9; D gene ambiguous. Germline-derived CDR1 and CDR2 are SGDLS and YYNGEE. V was clipped by 0 bases and J by 5 bases, with 9 bases between them. This CDR3 comprises 14 residues. CDR3 bases: TGTGCCAGCAGCGTAGCCGAGGGTAGAAACACCATATATTTT. It specifies CASSVAEGRNTIYF.

This rearrangement joins TRBV6-1 to TRBJ2-3, with D perhaps TRBD2 (6 bases). V was cut by 6 bases and J by 2 bases, with 9 bases left in between. CDR1 is MNHNS, CDR2 SASEGT, per germline. This CDR3 spans 13 amino acids. The CDR3 protein is CASRDYHTDTQYF. CDR3 DNA: TGTGCCAGCAGGGACTACCACACAGATACGCAGTATTTT.

The chain has TRBV5-1 and TRBJ2-5; a possible D gene is TRBD2 (6 bases). Deletions cut 0 bases from V and 0 bases from J, with 9 bases between. CDR1 SGHRS and CDR2 YFSETQ come from the germline V gene. This CDR3 contains 15 residues. CDR3 sequence reads: CASSLGDSDQETQYF. The CDR3 DNA reads TGCGCCAGCAGCTTGGGGGACTCCGACCAAGAGACCCAGTACTTC.

This sequence joins TRBV28 and TRBJ2-2; D gene unclear. V was pared by 1 base and J by 5 bases, with 5 bases between. This CDR3 is 13 amino acids long. CDR1 and CDR2 (germline): MDHEN, SYDVKM. CDR3 loop: CASSLSDTGELFF. CDR3 coding DNA: TGTGCCAGCAGTTTATCGGATACCGGGGAGCTGTTTTTT.

The chain carries TRBV21-1 and TRBJ2-6; TRBD1 was called by the table and not checked on the DNA. TRBV21-1 is labeled a pseudogene. CDR3 length: 16 amino acids. CDR3 sequence (DNA): TGTGCCAGATCCCGGGACAGACGCTCTGGGGCCAACGTCCTGACTTTC. Its protein is CARSRDRRSGANVLTF.

V and J are TRBV5-1 and TRBJ2-1; 13 bases are shared with TRBD2. The CDR3 is made up of 17 amino acids. Unmatched junction bases numbered 11, after V lost 4 bases and J lost 7 bases. Germline V gene data show CDR1 as SGHRS and CDR2 as YFSETQ. CDR3 in amino acids: CASSTGLAGFPGNEQFF. In DNA, the CDR3 is TGCGCCAGCAGCACGGGACTAGCGGGATTCCCGGGGAATGAGCAGTTCTTC.

The V gene is TRBV4-1, the J gene TRBJ1-4; a weak D match, TRBD1 (5 bases). CDR3 length: 16 residues. The V end lost 1 base, the J end lost 6 bases, and 15 bases lay between the germline ends. From germline, CDR1 is MGHRA and CDR2 YSYEKL. CDR3 protein: CASSQGLGLRDEKLFF. Written as DNA, the CDR3 is TGCGCCAGCAGCCAAGGCCTCGGTCTCAGGGATGAAAAACTGTTTTTT.

The gene calls are TRBV5-1 and TRBJ2-1; 7 nucleotides agree with TRBD1. Germline V gene sequence: CDR1 SGHRS, CDR2 YFSETQ. The CDR3 extends over 11 amino acids. Trimming removed 6 bases from V and 6 bases from J; junction bases left unmatched: 0. CDR3: CASTGGNEQFF. Written as DNA, the CDR3 is TGCGCCAGCACAGGGGGCAATGAGCAGTTCTTC.

The chain links TRBV7-8 to TRBJ2-5; D not certain. Germline lookup yields CDR1 SGHVS and CDR2 FQNEAQ. Trimming took off 1 base at V and 4 bases at J, with 7 bases between the two ends. The CDR3 covers 13 residues. The CDR3 DNA sequence: TGTGCCAGCAGCTTAGTACGAGGAGAGACCCAGTACTTC. Its protein product is CASSLVRGETQYF. Full variable domain (outside the CDR3, taken from reference TRBV7-8 and TRBJ2-5): GAGVSQSPRYKVAKRGQDVALRCDPISGHVSLFWYQQALGQGPEFLTYFQNEAQLDKSGLPSDRFFAERPEGSVSTLKIQRTQQEDSAVYLCASSLVRGETQYFGPGTRLLVL.

In this sample, this clone turned up once. This chain uses TRBV18 with TRBJ2-7; D unclear. Trimming pared 3 bases from V and 6 bases from J, leaving 12 bases between. The CDR3 totals 13 residues. Germline-derived CDR1 and CDR2 are KGHSH and LQKENI. Written as DNA, the CDR3 is TGTGCCAGCTCACCGGACCTTGACGGCGAGCAGTACTTC. It yields the protein CASSPDLDGEQYF. Filled out from reference TRBV18 and TRBJ2-7, the complete variable domain reads NAGVMQNPRHLVRRRGQEARLRCSPMKGHSHVYWYRQLPEEGLKFMVYLQKENIIDESGMPKERFSAEFPKEGPSILRIQQVVRGDSAAYFCASSPDLDGEQYFGPGTRLTVT.

The CDR3 loop reads CASSLSGETQYF. CDR3 nucleotides: TGTGCCAGCAGCTTATCGGGAGAGACCCAGTACTTC. The gene calls are TRBV7-2 and TRBJ2-5; D gene ambiguous. Germline V gene sequence: CDR1 SGHTA, CDR2 FQGNSA. V lost 2 bases and J lost 4, with 5 bases in between. This CDR3 spans 12 amino acids.

The DNA for the CDR3 is TGTGCCAGCAGTGGACTAGCGGGAGTCTCAGATACGCAGTATTTT. Its protein is CASSGLAGVSDTQYF. This sequence joins TRBV2 and TRBJ2-3; 12 nucleotides line up with TRBD2. The CDR3 is made up of 15 amino acids. The V gene end was trimmed by 4 bases and the J gene end by 4 bases; junction bases not matched to a gene: 3. The germline gives CDR1 SNHLY, CDR2 FYNNEI.

Concerning this clone itself: The conserved phenylalanine or tryptophan is not found at the CDR3 terminus, so this likely reflects a read error. The limits of the CDR3 on the DNA are not certain, so only TCRdb's listed CDR3 is given. The genes are TRBV14 and TRBJ2-7; the D call of TRBD1 is as the table states it, not checked on the DNA. The CDR3 spans 14 residues, counting both ends. Germline V gene lookup returns CDR1 SGHDN and CDR2 FVKESK. The CDR3: CASSQSPLRQGALN.

This clone was seen a few times. The gene calls are TRBV5-1 and TRBJ1-1; D may be TRBD1 (6 bases). Trimming removed 7 bases from V and 6 bases from J, with 16 bases in between. Germline CDR1 SGHRS, CDR2 YFSETQ. The CDR3 consists of 13 residues. The CDR3 sequence is CASRPNRDPEAFF. In DNA, the CDR3 is TGCGCCAGCCGTCCGAACAGGGACCCTGAAGCTTTCTTT.

The chain employs TRBV7-2 and TRBJ2-7; 11 bases fit TRBD2. Germline V gene lookup returns CDR1 SGHTA and CDR2 FQGNSA. V trimming: 5 bases; J trimming: 0 bases; junction bases outside the gene matches: 9. This CDR3 is built from 17 residues. The CDR3 region is CASSPRTSGSSSYEQYF. The CDR3, as DNA: TGTGCCAGCAGCCCCCGGACTAGCGGGTCAAGCTCCTACGAGCAGTACTTC. The full variable domain, rest sourced from reference TRBV7-2 and TRBJ2-7, is GAGVSQSPSNKVTEKGKDVELRCDPISGHTALYWYRQSLGQGLEFLIYFQGNSAPDKSGLPSDRFSAERTGGSVSTLTIQRTQQEDSAVYLCASSPRTSGSSSYEQYFGPGTRLTVT.

This clone has a single count. The J gene is TRBJ2-3, the V gene TRBV25-1, with 7 positions matching TRBD2. The CDR3 loop spans 15 amino acids. Per germline, CDR1 MGHDK and CDR2 SYGVNS. Losses at the gene ends were 1 base for V and 6 bases for J; bases not matched to a gene: 7. DNA of the CDR3: TGTGCCAGCAGTGAATTCCGGGGAGGGGACGATACGCAGTATTTT. Residues: CASSEFRGGDDTQYF.

The V and J genes are TRBV2 and TRBJ1-4; no firm D call. Germline CDR1 is SNHLY and CDR2 is FYNNEI. V was clipped by 6 bases and J by 0 bases, with 14 bases between them. CDR3 length equals 16 residues. The CDR3 region has the DNA TGTGCCAGCAGGGGATATTACGGTGCAACTAATGAAAAACTGTTTTTT. Amino acid sequence: CASRGYYGATNEKLFF.

This clone has just one count. The gene calls are TRBV2 and TRBJ2-7; 7 nucleotides align to TRBD1. The length of the CDR3 is 14 residues. With V trimmed by 6 bases and J by 3 bases, 8 bases remained unmatched. The germline V gene encodes CDR1 SNHLY and CDR2 FYNNEI. CDR3 nucleotides: TGTGCCAGCAGCGAGAACCGGGACAGCTACGAGCAGTACTTC. Its protein product is CASSENRDSYEQYF.

This clone was seen a single time. The chain recombines TRBV29-1 with TRBJ1-4; TRBD1 matches at 11 bases. The V gene end was trimmed by 7 bases and the J gene end by 11 bases; junction bases not matched to a gene: 3. The CDR3 sequence is 11 residues long. From germline, CDR1 is SQVTM and CDR2 ANQGSEA. CDR3 nucleotide sequence: TGCAGCGCGGGACAGGGGGACAAACTGTTTTTT. Its protein product is CSAGQGDKLFF. The entire variable domain, with the rest obtained from reference TRBV29-1 and TRBJ1-4, is as follows: SAVISQKPSRDICQRGTSLTIQCQVDSQVTMMFWYRQQPGQSLTLIATANQGSEATYESGFVIDKFPISRPNLTFSTLTVSNMSPEDSSIYLCSAGQGDKLFFGSGTQLSVL.

The rearrangement joins TRBV6-1 to TRBJ1-3, with D unclear. V was trimmed by 4 bases and J by 0 bases, leaving 7 bases between them. CDR1 and CDR2 from the germline V gene are MNHNS and SASEGT. This CDR3 comprises 14 residues. The CDR3 here is CASSGVSSGNTIYF. CDR3 nucleotides: TGTGCCAGCAGTGGAGTTAGCTCTGGAAACACCATATATTTT.

The rearrangement links TRBV19 to TRBJ1-5; 7 nucleotides line up with TRBD1. With 5 bases clipped from V and 4 bases from J, the junction kept 14 bases outside the gene matches. There are 17 residues in the CDR3. The germline CDR1 and CDR2 sequences are LNHDA and SQIVND (reference sequence). CDR3 loop: CASSLGFGRGENQPQHF. In nucleotides, the CDR3 is TGTGCCAGTAGTCTGGGTTTTGGCAGGGGGGAAAATCAGCCCCAGCATTTT.